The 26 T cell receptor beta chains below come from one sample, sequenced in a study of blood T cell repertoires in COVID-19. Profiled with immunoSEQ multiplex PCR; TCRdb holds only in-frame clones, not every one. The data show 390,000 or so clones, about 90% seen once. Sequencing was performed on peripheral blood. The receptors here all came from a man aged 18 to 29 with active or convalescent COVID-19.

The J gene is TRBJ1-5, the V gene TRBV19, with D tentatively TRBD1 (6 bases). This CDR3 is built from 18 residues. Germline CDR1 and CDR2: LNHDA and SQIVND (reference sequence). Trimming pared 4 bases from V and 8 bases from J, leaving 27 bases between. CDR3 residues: CASSTLPGQDSPGKPQHF. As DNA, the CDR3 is TGTGCCAGTAGTACTCTACCTGGTCAGGACAGCCCAGGGAAGCCCCAGCATTTT.

CDR3 nucleotide sequence: TGTGCCAGCAGCTTATCCCAGGGCTATGGCTACACCTTC. Protein sequence: CASSLSQGYGYTF. The chain combines TRBV11-2 with TRBJ1-2, with a possible D match to TRBD1 (5 bases). From germline, CDR1 is SGHAT and CDR2 FQNNGV. The CDR3 consists of 13 residues. Trimming removed 2 bases from V and 4 bases from J, with 8 bases in between.

The CDR3 loop reads CASSYGDRGYKLFF. The CDR3 DNA is TGTGCCAGCAGTTACGGGGACAGGGGTTACAAACTGTTTTTT. The rearrangement links TRBV6-2 or TRBV6-3 to TRBJ1-4; 10 bases match TRBD1. Losses at the gene ends were 2 bases for V and 11 bases for J; bases not matched to a gene: 5. The CDR3 runs to 14 residues. The germline V gene has CDR1 MNHEY and CDR2 SVGEGT.

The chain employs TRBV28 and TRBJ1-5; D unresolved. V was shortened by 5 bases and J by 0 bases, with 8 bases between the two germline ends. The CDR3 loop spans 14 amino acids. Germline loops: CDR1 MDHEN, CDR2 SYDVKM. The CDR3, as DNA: TGTGCCAGCAGTGCACAGATTAGCAATCAGCCCCAGCATTTT. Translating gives CASSAQISNQPQHF.

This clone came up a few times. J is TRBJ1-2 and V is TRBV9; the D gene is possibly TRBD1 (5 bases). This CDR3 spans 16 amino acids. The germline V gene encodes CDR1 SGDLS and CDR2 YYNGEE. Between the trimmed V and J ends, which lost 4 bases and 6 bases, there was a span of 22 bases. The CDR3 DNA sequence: TGTGCCAGCAGCTCCTCCCCCCGTGGGGCGTCGGATGGCTACACCTTC. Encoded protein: CASSSSPRGASDGYTF.

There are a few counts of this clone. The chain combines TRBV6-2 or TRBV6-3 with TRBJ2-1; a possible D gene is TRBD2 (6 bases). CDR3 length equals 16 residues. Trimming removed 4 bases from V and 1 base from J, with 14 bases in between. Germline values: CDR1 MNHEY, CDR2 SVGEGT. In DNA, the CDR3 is TGTGCCAGCAGTTTGGGACTGGCCGGTTCCTACAATGAGCAGTTCTTC. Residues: CASSLGLAGSYNEQFF.

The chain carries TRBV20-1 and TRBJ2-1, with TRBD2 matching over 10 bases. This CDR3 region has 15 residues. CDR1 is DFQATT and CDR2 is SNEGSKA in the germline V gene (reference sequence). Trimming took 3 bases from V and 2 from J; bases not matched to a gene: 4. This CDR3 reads CSASESGRAYNEQFF. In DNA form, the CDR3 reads TGCAGTGCTAGTGAAAGCGGGAGGGCCTACAATGAGCAGTTCTTC.

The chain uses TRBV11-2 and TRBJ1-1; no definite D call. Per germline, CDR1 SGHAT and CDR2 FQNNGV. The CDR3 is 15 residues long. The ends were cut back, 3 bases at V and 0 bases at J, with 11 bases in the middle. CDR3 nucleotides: TGTGCCAGCAGCTTCCAGGCTTTGATGAACACTGAAGCTTTCTTT. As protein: CASSFQALMNTEAFF.

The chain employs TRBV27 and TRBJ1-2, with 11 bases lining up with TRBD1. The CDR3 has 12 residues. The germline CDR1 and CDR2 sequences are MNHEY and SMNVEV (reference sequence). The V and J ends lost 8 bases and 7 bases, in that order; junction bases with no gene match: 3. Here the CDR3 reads CASSGQGGGYTF. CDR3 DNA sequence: TGTGCCAGCTCGGGACAGGGGGGTGGCTACACCTTC.

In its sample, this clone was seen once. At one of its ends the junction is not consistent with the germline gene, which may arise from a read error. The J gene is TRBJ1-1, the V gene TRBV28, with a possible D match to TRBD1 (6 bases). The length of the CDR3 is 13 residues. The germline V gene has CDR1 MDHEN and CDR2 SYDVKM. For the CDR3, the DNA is TGTACCAGCAGATCCATGTACAGGGTATCTAGTTTCTTT. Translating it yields CTSRSMYRVSSFF.

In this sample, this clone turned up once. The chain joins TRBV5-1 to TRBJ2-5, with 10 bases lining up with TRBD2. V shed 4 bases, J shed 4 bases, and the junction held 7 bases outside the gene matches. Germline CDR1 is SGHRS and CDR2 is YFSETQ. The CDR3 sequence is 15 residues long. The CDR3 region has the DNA TGCGCCAGCAGCAGGAGCGGGAGGGCCCCAGAGACCCAGTACTTC. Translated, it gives CASSRSGRAPETQYF.

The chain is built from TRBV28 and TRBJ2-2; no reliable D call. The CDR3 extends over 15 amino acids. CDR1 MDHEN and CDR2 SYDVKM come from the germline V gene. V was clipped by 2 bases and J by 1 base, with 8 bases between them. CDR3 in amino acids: CASSLSRLNTGELFF. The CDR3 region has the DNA TGTGCCAGCAGTTTAAGCAGGTTGAACACCGGGGAGCTGTTTTTT.

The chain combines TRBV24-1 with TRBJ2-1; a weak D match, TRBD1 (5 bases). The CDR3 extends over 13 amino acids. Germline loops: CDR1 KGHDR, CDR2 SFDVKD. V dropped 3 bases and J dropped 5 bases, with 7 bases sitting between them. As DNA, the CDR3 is TGTGCCACCAGTGATCAGACAGACAATGAGCAGTTCTTC. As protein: CATSDQTDNEQFF.

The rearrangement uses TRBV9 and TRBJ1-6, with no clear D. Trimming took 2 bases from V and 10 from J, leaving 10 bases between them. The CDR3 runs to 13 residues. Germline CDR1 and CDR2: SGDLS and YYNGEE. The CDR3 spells CASSVRERSPLHF. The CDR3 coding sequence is TGTGCCAGCAGCGTGCGAGAGAGATCACCCCTCCACTTT. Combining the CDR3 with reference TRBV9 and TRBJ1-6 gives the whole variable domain DSGVTQTPKHLITATGQRVTLRCSPRSGDLSVYWYQQSLDQGLQFLIQYYNGEERAKGNILERFSAQQFPDLHSELNLSSLELGDSALYFCASSVRERSPLHFGNGTRLTVT.

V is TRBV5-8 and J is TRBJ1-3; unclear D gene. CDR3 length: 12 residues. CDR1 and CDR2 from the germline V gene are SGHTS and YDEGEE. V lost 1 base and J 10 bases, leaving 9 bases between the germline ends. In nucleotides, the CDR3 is TGTGCCAGCAGCTTGTCCACCTATACCATATATTTT. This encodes CASSLSTYTIYF.

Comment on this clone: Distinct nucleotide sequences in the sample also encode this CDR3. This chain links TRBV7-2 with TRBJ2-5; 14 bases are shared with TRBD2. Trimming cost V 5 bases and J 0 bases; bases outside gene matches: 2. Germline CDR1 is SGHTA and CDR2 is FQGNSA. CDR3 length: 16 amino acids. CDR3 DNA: TGTGCCAGCAGCCCGGGACTAGCGGGGGACCAAGAGACCCAGTACTTC. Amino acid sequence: CASSPGLAGDQETQYF.

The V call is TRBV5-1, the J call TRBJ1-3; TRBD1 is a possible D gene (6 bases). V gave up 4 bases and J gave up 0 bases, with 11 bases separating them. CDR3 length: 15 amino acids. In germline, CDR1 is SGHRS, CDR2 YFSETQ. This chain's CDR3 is CASSPQGFSGNTIYF. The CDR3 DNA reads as TGCGCCAGCAGCCCACAGGGATTCTCTGGAAACACCATATATTTT.

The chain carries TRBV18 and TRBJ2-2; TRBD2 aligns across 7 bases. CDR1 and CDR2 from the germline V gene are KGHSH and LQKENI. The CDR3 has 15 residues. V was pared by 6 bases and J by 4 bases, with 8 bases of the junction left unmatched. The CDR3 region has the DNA TGTGCCAGCTCCCAAATACCGGGAGGCACCGGGGAGCTGTTTTTT. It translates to CASSQIPGGTGELFF.

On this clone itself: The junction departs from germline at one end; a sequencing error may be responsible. The CDR3: CASSPRTSGRIYNEQFF. DNA of the CDR3: TGTGCTAGCAGCCCGCGGACTAGCGGGAGGATTTACAATGAGCAGTTCTTC. V gene TRBV7-7 combines with J gene TRBJ2-1, with 14 bases fitting TRBD2. Germline CDR1 and CDR2: SSHAT and FNYEAQ (reference sequence). The CDR3 is made up of 17 amino acids.

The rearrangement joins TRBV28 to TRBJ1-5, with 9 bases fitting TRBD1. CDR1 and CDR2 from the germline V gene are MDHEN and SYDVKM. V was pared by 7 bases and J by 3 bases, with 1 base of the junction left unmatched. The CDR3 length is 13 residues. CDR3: CASKQGANQPQHF. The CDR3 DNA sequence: TGTGCCAGCAAACAGGGGGCCAATCAGCCCCAGCATTTT.

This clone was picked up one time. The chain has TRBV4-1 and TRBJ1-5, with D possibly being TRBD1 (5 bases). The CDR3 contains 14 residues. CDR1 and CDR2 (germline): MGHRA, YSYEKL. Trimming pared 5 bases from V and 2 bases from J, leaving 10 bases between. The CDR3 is CASSTPGGNQPQHF. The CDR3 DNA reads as TGCGCCAGCAGCACTCCGGGGGGCAATCAGCCCCAGCATTTT.

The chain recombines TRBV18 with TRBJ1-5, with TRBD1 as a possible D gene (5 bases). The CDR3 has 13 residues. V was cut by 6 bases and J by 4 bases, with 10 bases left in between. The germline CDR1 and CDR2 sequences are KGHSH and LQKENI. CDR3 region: CASSKGNNQPQHF. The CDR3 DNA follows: TGTGCCAGCTCGAAGGGGAATAATCAGCCCCAGCATTTT.

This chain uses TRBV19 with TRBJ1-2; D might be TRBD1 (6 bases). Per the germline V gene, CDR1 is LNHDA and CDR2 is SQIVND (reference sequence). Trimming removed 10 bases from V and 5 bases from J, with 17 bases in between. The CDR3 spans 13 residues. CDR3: CATRTVGIYGYTF. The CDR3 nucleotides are TGTGCCACCCGGACAGTGGGAATTTATGGCTACACCTTC.

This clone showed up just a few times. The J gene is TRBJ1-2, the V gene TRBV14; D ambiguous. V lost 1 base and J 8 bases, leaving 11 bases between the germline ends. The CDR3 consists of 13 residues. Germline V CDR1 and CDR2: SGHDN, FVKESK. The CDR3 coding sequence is TGTGCCAGCAGCCAAGGTCGGGGTTGGGGCTACACCTTC. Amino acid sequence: CASSQGRGWGYTF.

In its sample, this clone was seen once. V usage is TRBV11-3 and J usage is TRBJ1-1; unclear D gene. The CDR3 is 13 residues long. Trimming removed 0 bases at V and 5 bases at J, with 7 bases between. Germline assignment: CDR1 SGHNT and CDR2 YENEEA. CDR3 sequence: CASSLDSGTEAFF. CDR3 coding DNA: TGTGCCAGCAGCTTAGATAGCGGGACTGAAGCTTTCTTT.

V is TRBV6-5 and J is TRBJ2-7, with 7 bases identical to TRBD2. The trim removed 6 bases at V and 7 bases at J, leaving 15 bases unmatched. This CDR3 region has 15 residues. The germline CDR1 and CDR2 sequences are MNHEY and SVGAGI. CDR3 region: CASRSPGRTGLEQYF. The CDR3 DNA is TGTGCCAGCAGATCGCCCGGGAGGACGGGGTTGGAGCAGTACTTC.